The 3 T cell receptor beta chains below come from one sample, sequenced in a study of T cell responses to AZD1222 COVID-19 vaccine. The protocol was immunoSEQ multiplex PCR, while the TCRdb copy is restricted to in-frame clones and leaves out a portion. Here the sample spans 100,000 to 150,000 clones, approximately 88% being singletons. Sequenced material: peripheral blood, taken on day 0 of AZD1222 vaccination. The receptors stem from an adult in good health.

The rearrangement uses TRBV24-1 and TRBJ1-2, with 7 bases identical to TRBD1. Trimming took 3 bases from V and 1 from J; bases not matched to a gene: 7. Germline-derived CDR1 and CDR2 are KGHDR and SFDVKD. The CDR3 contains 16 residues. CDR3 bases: TGTGCCACCAGTGATACCGGACAGGAAAGTAACTATGGCTACACCTTC. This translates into CATSDTGQESNYGYTF.

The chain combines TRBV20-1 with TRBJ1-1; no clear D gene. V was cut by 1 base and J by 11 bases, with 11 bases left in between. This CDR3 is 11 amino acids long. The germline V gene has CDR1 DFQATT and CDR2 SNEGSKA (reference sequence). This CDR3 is CSARVENGAFF. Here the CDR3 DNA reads TGCAGTGCTAGAGTAGAAAATGGGGCTTTCTTT.

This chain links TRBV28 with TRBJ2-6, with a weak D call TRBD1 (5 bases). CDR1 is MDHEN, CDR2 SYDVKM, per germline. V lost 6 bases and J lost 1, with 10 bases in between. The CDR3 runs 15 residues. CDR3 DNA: TGTGCCAGCAGCCCTAGGGGATCTGGGGCCAACGTCCTGACTTTC. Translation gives CASSPRGSGANVLTF.